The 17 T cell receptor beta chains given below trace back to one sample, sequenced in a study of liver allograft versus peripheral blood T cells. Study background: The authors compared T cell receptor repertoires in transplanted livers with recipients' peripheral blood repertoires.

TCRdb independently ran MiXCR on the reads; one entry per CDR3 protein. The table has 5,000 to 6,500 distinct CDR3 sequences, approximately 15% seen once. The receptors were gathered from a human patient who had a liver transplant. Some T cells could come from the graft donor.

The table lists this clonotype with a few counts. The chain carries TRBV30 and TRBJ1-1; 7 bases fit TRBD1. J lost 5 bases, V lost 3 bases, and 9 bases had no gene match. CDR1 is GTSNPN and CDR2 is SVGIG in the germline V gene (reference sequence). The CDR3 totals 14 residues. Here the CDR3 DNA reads TGTGCCTGGAGAACAGGGGCCGGGGATACTGAAGCTTTCTTT. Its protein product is CAWRTGAGDTEAFF.

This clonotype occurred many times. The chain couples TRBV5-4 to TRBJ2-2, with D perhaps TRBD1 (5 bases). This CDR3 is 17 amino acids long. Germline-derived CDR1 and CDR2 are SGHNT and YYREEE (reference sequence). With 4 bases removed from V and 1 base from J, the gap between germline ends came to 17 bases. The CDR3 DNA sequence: TGTGCCAGCAGCGCGTCAGTCGCAGGGTGGAACACCGGGGAGCTGTTTTTT. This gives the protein CASSASVAGWNTGELFF.

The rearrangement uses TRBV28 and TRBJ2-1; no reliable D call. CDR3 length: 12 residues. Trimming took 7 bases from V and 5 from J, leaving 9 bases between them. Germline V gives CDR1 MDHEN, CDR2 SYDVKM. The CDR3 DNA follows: TGTGCCAGCAATACGGTTAACAATGAGCAGTTCTTC. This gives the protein CASNTVNNEQFF.

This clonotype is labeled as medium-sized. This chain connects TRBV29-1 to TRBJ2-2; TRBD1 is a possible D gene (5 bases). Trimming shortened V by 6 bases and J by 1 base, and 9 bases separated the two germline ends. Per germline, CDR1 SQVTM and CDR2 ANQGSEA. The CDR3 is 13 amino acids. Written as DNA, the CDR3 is TGCAGCGTCGCCGGACAGAACACCGGGGAGCTGTTTTTT. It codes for CSVAGQNTGELFF.

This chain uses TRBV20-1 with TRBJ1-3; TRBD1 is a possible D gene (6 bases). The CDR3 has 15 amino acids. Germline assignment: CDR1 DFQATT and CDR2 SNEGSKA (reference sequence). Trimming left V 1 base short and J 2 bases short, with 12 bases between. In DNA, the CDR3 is TGCAGTGCTAGAGCGAGCAGGGGAACTGGAAACACCATATATTTT. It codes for CSARASRGTGNTIYF.

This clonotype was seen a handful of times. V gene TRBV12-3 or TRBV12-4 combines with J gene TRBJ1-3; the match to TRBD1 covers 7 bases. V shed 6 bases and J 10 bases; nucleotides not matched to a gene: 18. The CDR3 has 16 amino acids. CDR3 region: CASSLRDSISGGTIYF. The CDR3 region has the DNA TGTGCCAGCAGCTTGCGGGACAGTATATCGGGTGGGACCATATATTTT.

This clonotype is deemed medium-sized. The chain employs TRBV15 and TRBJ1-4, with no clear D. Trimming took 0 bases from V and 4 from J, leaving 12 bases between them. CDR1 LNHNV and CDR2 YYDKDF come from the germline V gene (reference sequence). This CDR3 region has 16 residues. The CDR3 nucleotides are TGTGCCACCAGCAGAGATCGAGAGGGTTTTAATGAAAAACTGTTTTTT. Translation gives CATSRDREGFNEKLFF.

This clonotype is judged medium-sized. Written as DNA, the CDR3 is TGTGCCAGCAGTTCCCTGGGTGAGCAGTTCTTC. Amino acid sequence: CASSSLGEQFF. The V call is TRBV6-5, the J call TRBJ2-1; no firm D call. Looked up from germline, CDR1 is MNHEY and CDR2 is SVGAGI. V was clipped by 4 bases and J by 9 bases, with 7 bases between them. This CDR3 spans 11 amino acids.

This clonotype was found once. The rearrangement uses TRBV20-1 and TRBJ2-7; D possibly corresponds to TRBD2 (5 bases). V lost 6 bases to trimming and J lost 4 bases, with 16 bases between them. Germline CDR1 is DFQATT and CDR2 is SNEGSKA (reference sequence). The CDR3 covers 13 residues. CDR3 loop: CSASLSGSYEQYF. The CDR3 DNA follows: TGCAGTGCCAGTTTAAGTGGGAGTTACGAGCAGTACTTC.

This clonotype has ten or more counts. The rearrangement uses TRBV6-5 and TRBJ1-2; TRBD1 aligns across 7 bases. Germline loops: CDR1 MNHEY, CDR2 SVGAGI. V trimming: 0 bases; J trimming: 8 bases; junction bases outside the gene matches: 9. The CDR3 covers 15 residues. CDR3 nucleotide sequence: TGTGCCAGCAGTTACTCTCGGACAGGCCATCAAGGCTACACCTTC. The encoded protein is CASSYSRTGHQGYTF.

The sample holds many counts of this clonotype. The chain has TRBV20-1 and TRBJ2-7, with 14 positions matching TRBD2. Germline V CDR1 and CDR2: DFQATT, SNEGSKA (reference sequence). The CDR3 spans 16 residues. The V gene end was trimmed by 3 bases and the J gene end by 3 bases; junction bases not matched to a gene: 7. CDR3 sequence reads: CSARGGTSGSVYEQYF. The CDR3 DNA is TGCAGTGCTAGGGGGGGGACTAGCGGGAGCGTCTACGAGCAGTACTTC.

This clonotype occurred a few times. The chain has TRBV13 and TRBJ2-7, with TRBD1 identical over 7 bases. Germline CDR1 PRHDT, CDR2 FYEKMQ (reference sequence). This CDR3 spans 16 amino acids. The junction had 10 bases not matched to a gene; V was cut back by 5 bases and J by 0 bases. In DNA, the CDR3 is TGTGCCAGCAGCCCCTATACAGGGGCCAGCTCCTACGAGCAGTACTTC. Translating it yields CASSPYTGASSYEQYF.

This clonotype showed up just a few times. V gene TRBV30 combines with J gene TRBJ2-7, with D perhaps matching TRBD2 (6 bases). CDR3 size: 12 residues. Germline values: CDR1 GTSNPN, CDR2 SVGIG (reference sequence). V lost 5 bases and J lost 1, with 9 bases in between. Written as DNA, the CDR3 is TGTGCCTGGGGTGGGGGGTCCTACGAGCAGTACTTC. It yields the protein CAWGGGSYEQYF.

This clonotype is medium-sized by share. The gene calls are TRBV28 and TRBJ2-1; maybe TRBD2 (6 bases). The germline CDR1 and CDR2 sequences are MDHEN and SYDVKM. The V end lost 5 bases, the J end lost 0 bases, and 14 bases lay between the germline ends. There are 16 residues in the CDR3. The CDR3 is CASSTLADSSYNEQFF. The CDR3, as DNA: TGTGCCAGCAGTACACTAGCCGATAGCTCCTACAATGAGCAGTTCTTC. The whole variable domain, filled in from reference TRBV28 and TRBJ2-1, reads DVKVTQSSRYLVKRTGEKVFLECVQDMDHENMFWYRQDPGLGLRLIYFSYDVKMKEKGDIPEGYSVSREKKERFSLILESASTNQTSMYLCASSTLADSSYNEQFFGPGTRLTVL.

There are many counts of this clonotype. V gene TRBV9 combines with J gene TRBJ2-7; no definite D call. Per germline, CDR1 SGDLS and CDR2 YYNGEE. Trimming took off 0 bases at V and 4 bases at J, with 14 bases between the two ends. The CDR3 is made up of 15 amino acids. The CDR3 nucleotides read TGTGCCAGCAGCGTAGACGTGGCAGGTGTATACGAGCAGTACTTC. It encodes CASSVDVAGVYEQYF.

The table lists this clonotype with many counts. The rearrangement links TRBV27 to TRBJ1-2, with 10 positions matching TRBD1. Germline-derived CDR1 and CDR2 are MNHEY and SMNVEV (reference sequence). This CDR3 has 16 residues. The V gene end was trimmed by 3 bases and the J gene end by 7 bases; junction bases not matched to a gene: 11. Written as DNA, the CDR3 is TGTGCCAGCAGTTTCCTAGGGACAGGGGCTATCGGTGGCTACACCTTC. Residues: CASSFLGTGAIGGYTF.

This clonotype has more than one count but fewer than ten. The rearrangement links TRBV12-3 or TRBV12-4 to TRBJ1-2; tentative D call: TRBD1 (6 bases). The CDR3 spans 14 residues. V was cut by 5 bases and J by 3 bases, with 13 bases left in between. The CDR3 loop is CASSPTGPYYGYTF. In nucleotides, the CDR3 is TGTGCCAGCAGTCCCACAGGGCCCTACTATGGCTACACCTTC.